The clone carrying this T cell receptor (beta chain) was detected ten times or more. This record belongs to a study of T cells after yellow fever vaccination. The germline V gene encodes CDR1 SGHVS and CDR2 FQNEAQ. The V end lost 5 bases, the J end lost 2 bases, and 12 bases lay between the germline ends. The CDR3 contains 14 residues. MiXCR, applied by TCRdb to the 5' RACE reads, yields one record per CDR3 protein. This table has a few hundred thousand distinct CDR3 sequences, about 6.2% appearing once. This receptor was taken from a man aged 25 to 45 who received the YFV17D yellow fever vaccine. The chain combines TRBV7-8 with TRBJ1-1; TRBD1 is a possible D gene (6 bases). The source was PBMCs, collected 5 days after the yellow fever booster vaccination. This chain's CDR3 is CASSADRFNTEAFF. Here the CDR3 DNA reads TGTGCCAGCAGCGCCGACAGGTTCAACACTGAAGCTTTCTTT.